These 20 T cell receptor beta chains were sequenced from one sample in a study of blood T cell repertoires in COVID-19. Profiled with immunoSEQ multiplex PCR; TCRdb holds only in-frame clones, not every one. The sample has more than 90,000 clones; roughly 92% are singletons. The sample was peripheral blood. These receptors came from a man aged 50 to 60 with active COVID-19.

The CDR3 DNA is TGTGCCACCCCGAGACAGGGTAAAACTACTAGCGAGCAGTACTTC. Translated, it gives CATPRQGKTTSEQYF. The chain joins TRBV7-2 to TRBJ2-7; 7 bases fit TRBD1. The V gene end was trimmed by 10 bases and the J gene end by 6 bases; junction bases not matched to a gene: 18. This CDR3 has 15 residues. CDR1 is SGHTA, CDR2 FQGNSA, per germline.

This chain's CDR3 is CASSLNTGELFF. CDR3 sequence (DNA): TGTGCCAGCAGCCTGAACACCGGGGAGCTGTTTTTT. V gene TRBV27 combines with J gene TRBJ2-2; D unresolved. Trimming left V 6 bases short and J 1 base short, with 3 bases between. Germline-derived CDR1 and CDR2 are MNHEY and SMNVEV (reference sequence). The CDR3 sequence is 12 residues long.

The rearrangement joins TRBV2 to TRBJ2-7; 12 positions agree with TRBD2. Looked up from germline, CDR1 is SNHLY and CDR2 is FYNNEI. The CDR3 contains 14 residues. With V trimmed by 6 bases and J by 5 bases, 5 bases remained unmatched. The CDR3 DNA is TGTGCCAGCAGACGACTAGCGGGAGTTGACGAGCAGTACTTC. This codes for CASRRLAGVDEQYF.

The J gene is TRBJ1-3, the V gene TRBV28, with TRBD1 as a possible D gene (5 bases). The germline gives CDR1 MDHEN, CDR2 SYDVKM. The length of the CDR3 is 14 residues. The V and J ends lost 3 bases and 2 bases respectively, with 8 bases between them. The CDR3 region is CASSFPGTGNTIYF. Here the CDR3 DNA reads TGTGCCAGCAGTTTTCCAGGGACTGGAAACACCATATATTTT.

V and J are TRBV18 and TRBJ1-1, with a possible D match to TRBD1 (6 bases). Germline CDR1 is KGHSH and CDR2 is LQKENI. Trimming cost V 3 bases and J 4 bases, with 12 bases left between them. This CDR3 is 14 amino acids long. Here the CDR3 reads CASSPIQGSTEAFF. CDR3 bases: TGTGCCAGCTCACCTATCCAGGGGTCCACTGAAGCTTTCTTT.

The chain employs TRBV7-6 and TRBJ1-2, with a weak D call TRBD1 (5 bases). Per the germline V gene, CDR1 is SGHVS and CDR2 is FNYEAQ. V lost 1 base to trimming and J lost 8 bases, with 20 bases between them. The CDR3 runs to 16 residues. The chain's CDR3 is CASSLDQTGGGLGYTF. The CDR3 nucleotides read TGTGCCAGCAGCTTAGACCAGACCGGGGGTGGTTTAGGCTACACCTTC.

The rearrangement uses TRBV7-3 and TRBJ1-6; D possibly corresponds to TRBD1 (5 bases). The CDR3 has 13 amino acids. The V end was cut by 5 bases, the J end by 10 bases, with 12 bases between. Germline-derived CDR1 and CDR2 are SGHTA and FQGTGA. The chain's CDR3 is CASSGGVNSPLHF. In DNA form, the CDR3 reads TGTGCCAGCAGCGGAGGGGTGAACTCACCCCTCCACTTT.

The chain couples TRBV6-4 to TRBJ1-4, with 9 bases fitting TRBD1. Germline V gives CDR1 MRHNA, CDR2 SNTAGT. The CDR3 covers 15 residues. V shed 6 bases and J 7 bases; nucleotides not matched to a gene: 9. This chain's CDR3 is CASSQQGARVEKLFF. CDR3 nucleotides: TGTGCCAGCAGCCAACAGGGGGCGCGGGTTGAAAAACTGTTTTTT.

V gene TRBV19 combines with J gene TRBJ2-1, with 8 positions matching TRBD1. CDR1 and CDR2 from the germline V gene are LNHDA and SQIVND (reference sequence). The CDR3 consists of 14 residues. V shed 4 bases and J 4 bases; nucleotides not matched to a gene: 3. DNA for the CDR3: TGTGCCAGTAGTAAGAGGGACAGGTACAATGAGCAGTTCTTC. This codes for CASSKRDRYNEQFF.

The chain uses TRBV15 and TRBJ1-6, with 7 bases lining up with TRBD1. Per germline, CDR1 LNHNV and CDR2 YYDKDF (reference sequence). V dropped 1 base and J dropped 5; count of bases not matched to a gene: 2. This CDR3 region has 15 residues. The CDR3 spells CATSRAGTDNSPLHF. The CDR3 bases are TGTGCCACCAGCAGAGCCGGGACAGATAATTCACCCCTCCACTTT.

This clone showed up just once. The chain has TRBV7-3 and TRBJ1-1; D gene ambiguous. The germline V gene encodes CDR1 SGHTA and CDR2 FQGTGA. CDR3 length: 11 residues. Trimming removed 11 bases at V and 10 bases at J, with 17 bases between. The CDR3 reads CAAEESPGAFF. The DNA of the CDR3 is TGTGCCGCGGAGGAGAGCCCTGGAGCTTTCTTT.

V usage is TRBV28 and J usage is TRBJ2-3; D is possibly TRBD1 (7 bases). The germline V gene encodes CDR1 MDHEN and CDR2 SYDVKM. This CDR3 is 15 amino acids long. Trimming stripped 2 bases from V and 4 bases from J, with 13 bases between. CDR3 DNA: TGTGCCAGCAGTTTACAGGGGGGTTTGGCAGATACGCAGTATTTT. Protein sequence: CASSLQGGLADTQYF.

This rearrangement joins TRBV2 to TRBJ1-5; maybe TRBD1 (6 bases). Trimming pared 7 bases from V and 5 bases from J, leaving 12 bases between. The CDR3 loop spans 13 amino acids. CDR1 SNHLY and CDR2 FYNNEI come from the germline V gene. CDR3 in amino acids: CASKGQIDQPQHF. The CDR3 region has the DNA TGTGCCAGCAAAGGACAGATAGATCAGCCCCAGCATTTT. Full variable domain (missing parts from reference TRBV2 and TRBJ1-5): EPEVTQTPSHQVTQMGQEVILRCVPISNHLYFYWYRQILGQKVEFLVSFYNNEISEKSEIFDDQFSVERPDGSNFTLKIRSTKLEDSAMYFCASKGQIDQPQHFGDGTRLSIL.

This clone occurred a few times. This chain uses TRBV5-1 with TRBJ2-7; possible D gene TRBD1, 5 bases. V dropped 0 bases and J dropped 4 bases, with 11 bases sitting between them. The CDR3 is 14 amino acids. Looked up from germline, CDR1 is SGHRS and CDR2 is YFSETQ. The CDR3: CASSLDQGWYEQYF. DNA for the CDR3: TGCGCCAGCAGCTTGGATCAGGGATGGTACGAGCAGTACTTC.

The V and J genes are TRBV6-4 and TRBJ2-6; TRBD1 aligns across 10 bases. After removal of 3 bases from V and 2 bases from J, the junction contained 4 bases not matched to a gene. The germline gives CDR1 MRHNA, CDR2 SNTAGT. The CDR3 spans 17 residues. CDR3 coding DNA: TGTGCCAGCAGTGAGGGGACAGGGGAGGCTGGGGCCAACGTCCTGACTTTC. It translates to CASSEGTGEAGANVLTF.

The chain carries TRBV18 and TRBJ1-2; 8 bases match TRBD1. Germline V gene sequence: CDR1 KGHSH, CDR2 LQKENI. The CDR3 runs 15 residues. V lost 4 bases to trimming and J lost 2 bases; unmatched junction nucleotides: 6. The CDR3, as DNA: TGTGCCAGCTCACTAATGGACAGGGTAAACTATGGCTACACCTTC. Translating gives CASSLMDRVNYGYTF.

This clone was seen a single time. The V and J genes are TRBV6-5 and TRBJ1-1, with D possibly being TRBD1 (5 bases). V lost 6 bases to trimming and J lost 4 bases, with 12 bases between them. This CDR3 is 13 amino acids long. Germline V gene data show CDR1 as MNHEY and CDR2 as SVGAGI. The CDR3 protein is CASSGRVLTEAFF. In DNA, the CDR3 is TGTGCCAGCAGCGGCAGGGTTCTCACTGAAGCTTTCTTT.

This clone has a single count. This chain joins TRBV5-1 and TRBJ2-5, with D perhaps TRBD2 (6 bases). Per germline, CDR1 SGHRS and CDR2 YFSETQ. The CDR3 covers 15 residues. Between the trimmed V and J ends, which lost 4 bases and 5 bases, there was a span of 18 bases. The CDR3 region is CASSRGLVRSETQYF. DNA of the CDR3: TGCGCCAGCAGCCGGGGACTCGTCAGGAGCGAGACCCAGTACTTC.

This sequence joins TRBV4-1 and TRBJ2-7, with 12 bases matching TRBD2. The CDR3 is 15 residues long. Germline CDR1 MGHRA, CDR2 YSYEKL. V shed 1 base, J shed 2 bases, and the junction held 0 bases outside the gene matches. The CDR3 protein is CASSQGTSGAYEQYF. The DNA of the CDR3 is TGCGCCAGCAGCCAAGGGACTAGCGGGGCCTACGAGCAGTACTTC.

J is TRBJ2-3 and V is TRBV29-1; 7 bases match TRBD2. Germline V gene sequence: CDR1 SQVTM, CDR2 ANQGSEA. The CDR3 sequence is 13 residues long. Germline trimming cut 4 bases from V and 6 bases from J; bases unmatched to any gene: 7. CDR3 nucleotides: TGCAGCGTTGTTGCGGGAGCACTCGATACGCAGTATTTT. It codes for CSVVAGALDTQYF.